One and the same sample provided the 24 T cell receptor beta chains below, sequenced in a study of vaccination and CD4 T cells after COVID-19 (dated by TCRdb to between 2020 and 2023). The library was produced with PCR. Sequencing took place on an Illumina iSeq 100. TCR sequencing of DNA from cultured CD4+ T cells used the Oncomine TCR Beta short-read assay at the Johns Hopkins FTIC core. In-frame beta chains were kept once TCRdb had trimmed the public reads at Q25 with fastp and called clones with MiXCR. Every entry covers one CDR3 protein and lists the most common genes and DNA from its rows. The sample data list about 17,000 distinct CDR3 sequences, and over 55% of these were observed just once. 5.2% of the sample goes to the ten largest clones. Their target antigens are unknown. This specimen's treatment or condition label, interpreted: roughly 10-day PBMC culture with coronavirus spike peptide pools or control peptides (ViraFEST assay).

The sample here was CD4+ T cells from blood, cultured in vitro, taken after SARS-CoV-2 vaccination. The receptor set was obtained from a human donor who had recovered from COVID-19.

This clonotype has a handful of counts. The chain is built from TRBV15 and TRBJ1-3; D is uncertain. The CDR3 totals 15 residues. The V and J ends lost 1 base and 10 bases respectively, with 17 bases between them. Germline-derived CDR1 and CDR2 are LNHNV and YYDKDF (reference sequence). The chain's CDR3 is CATSRVAGSTGTIYF. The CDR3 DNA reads TGTGCCACCAGCAGAGTTGCCGGCTCTACCGGGACCATATATTTT.

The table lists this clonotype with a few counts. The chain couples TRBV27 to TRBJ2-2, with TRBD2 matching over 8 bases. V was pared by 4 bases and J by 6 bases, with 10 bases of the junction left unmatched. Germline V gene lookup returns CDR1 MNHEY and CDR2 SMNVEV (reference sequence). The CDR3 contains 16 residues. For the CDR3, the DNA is TGTGCCAGCAGTTCTACCGGGACTAGTGGGTCCGGGGAGCTGTTTTTT. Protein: CASSSTGTSGSGELFF.

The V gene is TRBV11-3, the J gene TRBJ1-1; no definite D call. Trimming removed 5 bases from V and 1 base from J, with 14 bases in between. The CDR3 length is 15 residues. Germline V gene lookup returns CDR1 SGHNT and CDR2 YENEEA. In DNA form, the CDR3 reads TGTGCCAGCAGCCGCTCGTCGGGAGGGAACACTGAAGCTTTCTTT. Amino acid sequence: CASSRSSGGNTEAFF.

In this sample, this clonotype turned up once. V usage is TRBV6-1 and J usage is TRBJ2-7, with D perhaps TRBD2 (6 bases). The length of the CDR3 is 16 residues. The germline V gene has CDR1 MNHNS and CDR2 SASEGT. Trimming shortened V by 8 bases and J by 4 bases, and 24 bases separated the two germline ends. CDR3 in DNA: TGTGCCAGCGGCAAACCGGCGGGGAGCCTTTCTTACGAGCAGTACTTC. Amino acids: CASGKPAGSLSYEQYF.

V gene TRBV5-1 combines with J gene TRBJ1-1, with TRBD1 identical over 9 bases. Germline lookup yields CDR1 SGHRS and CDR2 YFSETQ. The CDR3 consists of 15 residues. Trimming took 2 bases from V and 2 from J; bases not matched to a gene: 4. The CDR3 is CASSLIQGANTEAFF. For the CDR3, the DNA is TGCGCCAGCAGCTTAATACAGGGGGCCAACACTGAAGCTTTCTTT.

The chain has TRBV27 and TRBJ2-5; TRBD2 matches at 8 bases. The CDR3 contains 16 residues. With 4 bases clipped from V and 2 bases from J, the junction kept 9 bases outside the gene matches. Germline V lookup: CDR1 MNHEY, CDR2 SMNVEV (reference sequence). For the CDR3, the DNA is TGTGCCAGCAGTTCGCGCGGCGGGAGGAAACAAGAGACCCAGTACTTC. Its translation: CASSSRGGRKQETQYF.

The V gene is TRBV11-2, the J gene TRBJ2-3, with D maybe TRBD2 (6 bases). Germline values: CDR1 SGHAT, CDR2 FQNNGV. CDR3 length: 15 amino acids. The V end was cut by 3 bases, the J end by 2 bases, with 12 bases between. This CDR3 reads CASSFLTSSTDTQYF. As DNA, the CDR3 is TGTGCCAGCAGCTTCTTGACTAGTTCCACAGATACGCAGTATTTT.

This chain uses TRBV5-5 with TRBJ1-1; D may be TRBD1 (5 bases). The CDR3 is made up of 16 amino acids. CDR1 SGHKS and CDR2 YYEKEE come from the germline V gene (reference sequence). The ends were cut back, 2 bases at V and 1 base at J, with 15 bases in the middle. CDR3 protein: CASSFSQGFGNTEAFF. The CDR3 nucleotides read TGTGCCAGCAGCTTCTCTCAGGGCTTCGGGAACACTGAAGCTTTCTTT.

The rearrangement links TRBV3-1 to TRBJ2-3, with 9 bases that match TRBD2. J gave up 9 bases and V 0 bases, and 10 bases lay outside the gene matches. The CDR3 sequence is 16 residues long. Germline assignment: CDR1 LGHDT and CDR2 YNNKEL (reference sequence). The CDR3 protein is CASSQDGSGGYWTQYF. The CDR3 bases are TGTGCCAGCAGCCAAGATGGCAGCGGGGGGTATTGGACGCAGTATTTT.

The CDR3 DNA is TGTGCCAGCAGAAACGCGGGGAGCTATGGCTACACCTTC. Protein: CASRNAGSYGYTF. The chain uses TRBV6-2 or TRBV6-3 and TRBJ1-2, with unresolved D. From germline, CDR1 is MNHEY and CDR2 SVGEGT. The CDR3 spans 13 residues. Trimming removed 6 bases from V and 4 bases from J, with 12 bases in between.

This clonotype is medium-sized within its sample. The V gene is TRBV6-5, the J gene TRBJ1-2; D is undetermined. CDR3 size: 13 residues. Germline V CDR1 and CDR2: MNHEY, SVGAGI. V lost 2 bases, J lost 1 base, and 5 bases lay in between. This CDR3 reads CASSYASNYGYTF. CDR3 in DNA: TGTGCCAGCAGTTACGCCAGTAACTATGGCTACACCTTC.

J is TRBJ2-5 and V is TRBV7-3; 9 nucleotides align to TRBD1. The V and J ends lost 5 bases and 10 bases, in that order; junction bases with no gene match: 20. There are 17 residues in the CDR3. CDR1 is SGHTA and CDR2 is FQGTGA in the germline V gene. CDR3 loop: CASSLAPTGGGGRIQYF. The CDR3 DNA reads TGTGCCAGCAGCCTAGCCCCTACAGGGGGCGGGGGTAGAATCCAGTACTTC. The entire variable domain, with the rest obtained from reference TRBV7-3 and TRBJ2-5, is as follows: GAGVSQTPSNKVTEKGKYVELRCDPISGHTALYWYRQSLGQGPEFLIYFQGTGAADDSGLPNDRFFAVRPEGSVSTLKIQRTERGDSAVYLCASSLAPTGGGGRIQYFGPGTRLLVL.

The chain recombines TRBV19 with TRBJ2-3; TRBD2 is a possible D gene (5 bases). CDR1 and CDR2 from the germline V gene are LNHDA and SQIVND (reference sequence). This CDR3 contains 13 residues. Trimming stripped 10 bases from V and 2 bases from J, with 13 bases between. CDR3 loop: CATDDGLTDTQYF. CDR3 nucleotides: TGTGCCACCGACGACGGACTCACAGATACGCAGTATTTT.

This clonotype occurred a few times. The CDR3 bases are TGTGCCAGCAGCTACCGATCCTACGAGCAGTACTTC. Protein product: CASSYRSYEQYF. This chain connects TRBV7-2 to TRBJ2-7, with D hard to call. V was pared by 4 bases and J by 1 base, with 5 bases between. There are 12 residues in the CDR3. Looked up from germline, CDR1 is SGHTA and CDR2 is FQGNSA. Using reference TRBV7-2 and TRBJ2-7 for the parts outside the CDR3, the full variable domain is GAGVSQSPSNKVTEKGKDVELRCDPISGHTALYWYRQSLGQGLEFLIYFQGNSAPDKSGLPSDRFSAERTGGSVSTLTIQRTQQEDSAVYLCASSYRSYEQYFGPGTRLTVT.

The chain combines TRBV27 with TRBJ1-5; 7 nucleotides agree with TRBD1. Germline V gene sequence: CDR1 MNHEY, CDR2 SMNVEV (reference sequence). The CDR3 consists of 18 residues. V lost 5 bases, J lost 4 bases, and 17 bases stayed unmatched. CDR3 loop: CASSPGTVGGPRNQPQHF. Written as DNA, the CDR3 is TGTGCCAGCAGTCCCGGGACAGTGGGAGGGCCTCGAAATCAGCCCCAGCATTTT.

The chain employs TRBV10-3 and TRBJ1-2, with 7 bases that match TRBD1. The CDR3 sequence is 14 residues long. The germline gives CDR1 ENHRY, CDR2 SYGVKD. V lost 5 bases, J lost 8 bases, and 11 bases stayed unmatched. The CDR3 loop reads CAISQDRLDGGYTF. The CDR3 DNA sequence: TGTGCCATCAGTCAGGACAGGCTCGATGGAGGCTACACCTTC.

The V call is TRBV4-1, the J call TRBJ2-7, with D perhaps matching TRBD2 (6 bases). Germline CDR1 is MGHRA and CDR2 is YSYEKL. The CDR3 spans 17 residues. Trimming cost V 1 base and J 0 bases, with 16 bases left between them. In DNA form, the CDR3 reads TGCGCCAGCAGCCAAGTCCCCGGGACTTTAATCTCCTACGAGCAGTACTTC. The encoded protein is CASSQVPGTLISYEQYF.

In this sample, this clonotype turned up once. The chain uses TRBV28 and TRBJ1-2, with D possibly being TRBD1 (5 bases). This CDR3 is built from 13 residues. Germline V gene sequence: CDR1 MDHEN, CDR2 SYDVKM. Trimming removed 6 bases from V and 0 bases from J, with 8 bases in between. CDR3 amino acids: CASRPTANYGYTF. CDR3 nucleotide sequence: TGTGCCAGCAGGCCGACAGCTAACTATGGCTACACCTTC.

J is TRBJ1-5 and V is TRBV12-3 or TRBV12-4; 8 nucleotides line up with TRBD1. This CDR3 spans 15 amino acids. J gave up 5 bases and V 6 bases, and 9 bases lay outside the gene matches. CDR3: CASSFRTGSHQPQHF. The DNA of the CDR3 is TGTGCCAGCAGCTTCCGGACAGGGAGCCATCAGCCCCAGCATTTT.

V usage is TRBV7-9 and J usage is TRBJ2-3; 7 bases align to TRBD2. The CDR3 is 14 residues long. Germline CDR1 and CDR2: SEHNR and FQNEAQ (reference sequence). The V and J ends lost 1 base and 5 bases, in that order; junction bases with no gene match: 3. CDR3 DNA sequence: TGTGCCAGCAGCTTAGTCGCGGGGGAAGATACGCAGTATTTT. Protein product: CASSLVAGEDTQYF. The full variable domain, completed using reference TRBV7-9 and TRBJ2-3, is DTGVSQNPRHKITKRGQNVTFRCDPISEHNRLYWYRQTLGQGPEFLTYFQNEAQLEKSRLLSDRFSAERPKGSFSTLEIQRTEQGDSAMYLCASSLVAGEDTQYFGPGTRLTVL.

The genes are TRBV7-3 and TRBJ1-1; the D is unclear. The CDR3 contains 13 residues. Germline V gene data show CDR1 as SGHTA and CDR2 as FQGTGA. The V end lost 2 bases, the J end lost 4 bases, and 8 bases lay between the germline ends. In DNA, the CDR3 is TGTGCCAGCAGCTTACGGTTGGGCACTGAAGCTTTCTTT. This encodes CASSLRLGTEAFF. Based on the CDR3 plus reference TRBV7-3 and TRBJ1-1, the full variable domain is GAGVSQTPSNKVTEKGKYVELRCDPISGHTALYWYRQSLGQGPEFLIYFQGTGAADDSGLPNDRFFAVRPEGSVSTLKIQRTERGDSAVYLCASSLRLGTEAFFGQGTRLTVV.

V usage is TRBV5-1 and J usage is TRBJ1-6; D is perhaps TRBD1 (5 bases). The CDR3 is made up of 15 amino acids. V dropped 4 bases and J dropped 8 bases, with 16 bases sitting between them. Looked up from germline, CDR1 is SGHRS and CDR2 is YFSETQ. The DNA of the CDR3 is TGCGCCAGCAGCCCCCAAGGGGAGAGGGATTCACCCCTCCACTTT. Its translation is CASSPQGERDSPLHF.

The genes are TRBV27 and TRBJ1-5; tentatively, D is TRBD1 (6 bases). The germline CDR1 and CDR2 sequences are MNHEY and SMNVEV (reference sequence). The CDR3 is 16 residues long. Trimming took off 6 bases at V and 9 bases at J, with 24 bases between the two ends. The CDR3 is CASSPLFGGSDPPQHF. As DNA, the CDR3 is TGTGCCAGCAGCCCTCTGTTCGGGGGCTCGGATCCGCCCCAGCATTTT.

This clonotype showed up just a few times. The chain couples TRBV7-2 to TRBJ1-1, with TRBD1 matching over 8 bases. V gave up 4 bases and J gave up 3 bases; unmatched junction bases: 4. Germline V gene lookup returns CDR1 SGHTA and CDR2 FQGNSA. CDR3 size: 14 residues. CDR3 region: CASSSRGLDTEAFF. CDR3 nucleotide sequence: TGTGCCAGCAGCTCCAGGGGGCTAGACACTGAAGCTTTCTTT.